This T cell receptor beta chain was sequenced for a study of cytomegalovirus exposure and HLA in healthy donors. Study-level background: Both the roughly 120 validation repertoires and the approximately 640 first-cohort repertoires used the same platform, as reported by a later analysis. Study conclusions and caveats: Confirmation was obtained in vitro that a few CMV-associated chains are specific for CMV antigens. Many donors shared some public TCRs, even though most TCR sequences were rare.

Germline V gives CDR1 MNHNS, CDR2 SASEGT. V was clipped by 3 bases and J by 0 bases, with 5 bases between them. The CDR3 is 13 residues long. This clone appeared once. Its antigen is undetermined. Method: immunoSEQ multiplex PCR; TCRdb's copy keeps in-frame clones and lacks some. The sample records more than 300,000 clones, roughly 89% being singletons. This sequence was found in a woman between 18 and 29 years old in good health and CMV-seronegative. Sequenced sample: PBMCs. The V call is TRBV6-1, the J call TRBJ1-2; D gene uncertain. CDR3 nucleotides: TGTGCCAGCAGTGACAGGTCTAACTATGGCTACACCTTC. Translation gives CASSDRSNYGYTF.